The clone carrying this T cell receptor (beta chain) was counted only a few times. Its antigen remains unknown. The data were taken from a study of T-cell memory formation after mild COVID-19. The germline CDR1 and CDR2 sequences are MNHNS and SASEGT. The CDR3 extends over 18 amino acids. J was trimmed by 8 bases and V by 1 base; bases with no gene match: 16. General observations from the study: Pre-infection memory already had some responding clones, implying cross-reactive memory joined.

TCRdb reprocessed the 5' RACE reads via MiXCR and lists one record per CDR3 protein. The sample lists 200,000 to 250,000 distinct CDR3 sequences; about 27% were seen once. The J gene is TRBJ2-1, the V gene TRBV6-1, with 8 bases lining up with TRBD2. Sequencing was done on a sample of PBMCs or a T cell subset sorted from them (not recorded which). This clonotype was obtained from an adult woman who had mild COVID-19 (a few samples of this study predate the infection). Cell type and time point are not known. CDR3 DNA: TGTGCCAGCAGTGAAGTACCCGGGGGGGGCGGGAGTTTCTATGAGCAGTTCTTC. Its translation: CASSEVPGGGGSFYEQFF.